This T cell receptor (beta chain) was observed in a study of early T cells in non-severe SARS-CoV-2 infection. Study in general: Bulk RNA taken from unsorted whole blood was sequenced, leaving chains unpaired. Study-level points and caveats: CD4 and private specificities were missed by VDJdb matching, which favored anti-spike CD8 responses.

This clonotype was seen at least ten times. The antigen remains undetermined. Individually, cDNA molecules had unique molecular identifiers attached to them. TCRdb recomputed calls from the 5' RACE reads with MiXCR, one row per CDR3 protein. Of 100,000 to 140,000 distinct CDR3 sequences in the sample, around 10% were seen once. The germline gives CDR1 SQVTM, CDR2 ANQGSEA. Trimming shortened V by 3 bases and J by 2 bases, and 13 bases separated the two germline ends. This CDR3 is built from 14 residues. This receptor was obtained from an adult who was a healthcare worker with PCR-confirmed SARS-CoV-2 infection or an uninfected control (not recorded which). The specimen was whole blood. The chain employs TRBV29-1 and TRBJ1-2; D is possibly TRBD1 (5 bases). The CDR3 nucleotides read TGCAGCGTTGATCCCAGGGAGGGGAACTATGGCTACACCTTC. It specifies CSVDPREGNYGYTF.